This T cell receptor beta chain was sequenced for a study of shared clonotypes between healthy human individuals. Per germline, CDR1 SQVTM and CDR2 ANQGSEA. V was clipped by 5 bases and J by 3 bases, with 8 bases between them. The CDR3 has 11 amino acids. The naive CD8 fraction comprised CD45RO-negative cells positively selected for CCR7 and excluded terminally differentiated effector memory CD45RA+ cells. Sequencing used immunoSEQ multiplex PCR; TCRdb keeps in-frame clones, though not all of them. The sample records 600,000 or so clones, 98% being singletons. The chain recombines TRBV29-1 with TRBJ2-7; no reliable D call. The clonotype originates from a man younger than 40 in good health. Sequenced: naive CD8+ T cells sorted from blood. CDR3 sequence reads: CSVRRNYEQYF. The CDR3 DNA follows: TGCAGCGTTCGGCGGAACTACGAGCAGTACTTC.